This TCR beta chain was sequenced for a study of T-cell memory formation after mild COVID-19. General study points: Whereas later expanders leaned CD4+, clones contracting day 15 to 85 showed a balanced CD4/CD8 makeup. CD4+ contracting clones were found mainly in CM and EM, and CD8+ ones in EMRA. Confirmation was lacking for SARS-CoV-2 specificity of second-wave clones that peaked on day 37. Memory sampled before infection contained some responding clones, suggesting cross-reactive memory joined.

Each CDR3 protein gets one entry after TCRdb re-called the 5' RACE reads with MiXCR. The data show under 300,000 distinct CDR3 sequences, about a sixth seen once. Concerning this clonotype itself: Its antigen is not identified. This may arise from a read error, as a much more abundant clone is one base away.

Germline V gene sequence: CDR1 MDHEN, CDR2 SYDVKM. The CDR3 covers 13 residues. The ends were cut back, 2 bases at V and 4 bases at J, with 8 bases in the middle. This TCR came from a man younger than 35 who had mild COVID-19 (a few samples of this study predate the infection). Cell type and time point are not known. The sequencing sample was made of PBMCs or a T cell subset sorted from them (not recorded which). V is TRBV28 and J is TRBJ1-2; D is unresolved. CDR3 in DNA: TGTGCCAGCAGTTTACCGGGGTTCTATGGCTACACCTTC. Encoded protein: CASSLPGFYGYTF.